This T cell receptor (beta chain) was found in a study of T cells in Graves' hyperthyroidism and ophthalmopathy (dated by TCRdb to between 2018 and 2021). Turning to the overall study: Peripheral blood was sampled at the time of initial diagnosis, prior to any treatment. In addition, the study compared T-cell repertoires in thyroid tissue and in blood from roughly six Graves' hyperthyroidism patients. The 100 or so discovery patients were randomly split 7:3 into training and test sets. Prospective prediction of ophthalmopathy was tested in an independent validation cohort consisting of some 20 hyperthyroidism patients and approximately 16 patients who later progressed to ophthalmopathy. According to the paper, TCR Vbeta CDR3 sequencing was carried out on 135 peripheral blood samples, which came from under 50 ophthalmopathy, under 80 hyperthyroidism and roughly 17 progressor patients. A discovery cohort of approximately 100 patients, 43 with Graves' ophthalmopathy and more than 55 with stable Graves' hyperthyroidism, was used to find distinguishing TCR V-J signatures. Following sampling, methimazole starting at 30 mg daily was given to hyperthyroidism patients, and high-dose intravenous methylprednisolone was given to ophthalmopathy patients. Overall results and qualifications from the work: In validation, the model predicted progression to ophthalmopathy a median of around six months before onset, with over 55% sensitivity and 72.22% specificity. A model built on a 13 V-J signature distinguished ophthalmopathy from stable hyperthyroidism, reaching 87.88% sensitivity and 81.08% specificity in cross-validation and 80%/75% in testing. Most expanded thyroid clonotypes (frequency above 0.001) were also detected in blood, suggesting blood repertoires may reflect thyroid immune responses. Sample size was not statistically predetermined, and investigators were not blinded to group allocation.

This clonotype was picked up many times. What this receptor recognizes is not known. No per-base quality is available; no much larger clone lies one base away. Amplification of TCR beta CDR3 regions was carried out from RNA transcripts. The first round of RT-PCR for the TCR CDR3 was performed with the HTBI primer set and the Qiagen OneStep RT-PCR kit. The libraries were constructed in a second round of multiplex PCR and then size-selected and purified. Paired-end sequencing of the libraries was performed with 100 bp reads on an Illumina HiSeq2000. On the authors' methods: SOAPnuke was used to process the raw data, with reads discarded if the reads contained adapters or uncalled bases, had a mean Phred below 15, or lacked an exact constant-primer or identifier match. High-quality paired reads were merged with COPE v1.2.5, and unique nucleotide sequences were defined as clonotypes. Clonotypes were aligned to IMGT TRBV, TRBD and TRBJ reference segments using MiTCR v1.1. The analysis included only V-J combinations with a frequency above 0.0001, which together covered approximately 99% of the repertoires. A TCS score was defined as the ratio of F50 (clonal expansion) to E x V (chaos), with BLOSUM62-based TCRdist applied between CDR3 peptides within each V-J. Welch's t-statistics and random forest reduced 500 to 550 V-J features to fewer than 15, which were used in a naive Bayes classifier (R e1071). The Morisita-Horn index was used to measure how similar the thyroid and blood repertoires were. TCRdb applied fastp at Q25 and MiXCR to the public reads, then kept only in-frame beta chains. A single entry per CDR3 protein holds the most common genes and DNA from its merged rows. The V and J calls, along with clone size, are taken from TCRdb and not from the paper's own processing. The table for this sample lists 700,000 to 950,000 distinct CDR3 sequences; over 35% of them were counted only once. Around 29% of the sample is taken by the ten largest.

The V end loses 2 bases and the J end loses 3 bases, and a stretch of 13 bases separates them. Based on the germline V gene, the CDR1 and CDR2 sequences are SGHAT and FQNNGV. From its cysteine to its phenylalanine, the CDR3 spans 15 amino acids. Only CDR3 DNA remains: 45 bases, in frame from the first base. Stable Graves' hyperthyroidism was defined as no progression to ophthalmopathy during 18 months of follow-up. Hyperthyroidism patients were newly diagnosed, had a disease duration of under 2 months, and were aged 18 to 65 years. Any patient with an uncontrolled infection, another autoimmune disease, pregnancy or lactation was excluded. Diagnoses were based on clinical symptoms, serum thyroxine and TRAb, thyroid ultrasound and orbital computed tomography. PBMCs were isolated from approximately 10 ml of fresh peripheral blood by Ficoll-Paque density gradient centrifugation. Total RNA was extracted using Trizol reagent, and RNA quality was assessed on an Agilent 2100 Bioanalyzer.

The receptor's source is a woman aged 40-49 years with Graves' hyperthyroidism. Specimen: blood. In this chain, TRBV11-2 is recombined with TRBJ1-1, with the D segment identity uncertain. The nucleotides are TGTGCCAGCAGCTTATATCTGGGAGGCGACACTGAAGCTTTCTTT. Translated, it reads CASSLYLGGDTEAFF.